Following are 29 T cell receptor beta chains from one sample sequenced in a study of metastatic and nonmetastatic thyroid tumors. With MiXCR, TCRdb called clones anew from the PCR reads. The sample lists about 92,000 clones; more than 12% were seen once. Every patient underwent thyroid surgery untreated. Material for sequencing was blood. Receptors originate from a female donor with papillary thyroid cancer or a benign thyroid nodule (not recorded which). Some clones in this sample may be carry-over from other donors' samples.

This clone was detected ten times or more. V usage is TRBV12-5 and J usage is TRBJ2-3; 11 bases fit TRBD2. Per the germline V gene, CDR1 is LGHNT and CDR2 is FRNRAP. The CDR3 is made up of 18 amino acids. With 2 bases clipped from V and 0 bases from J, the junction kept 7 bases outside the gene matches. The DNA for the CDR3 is TGTGCTAGTGGTTTGCGGCTAGCGGGGGGAACTAGCACAGATACGCAGTATTTT. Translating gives CASGLRLAGGTSTDTQYF.

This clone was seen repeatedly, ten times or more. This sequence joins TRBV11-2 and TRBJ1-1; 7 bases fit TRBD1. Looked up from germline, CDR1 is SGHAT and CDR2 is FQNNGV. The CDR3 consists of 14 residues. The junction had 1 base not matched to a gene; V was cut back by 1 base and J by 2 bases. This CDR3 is CASSLGQGNTEAFF. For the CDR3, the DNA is TGTGCCAGCAGCTTAGGACAGGGAAACACTGAAGCTTTCTTT.

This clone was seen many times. CDR3 sequence: CASIFNRRQIYNEQFF. DNA for the CDR3: TGTGCCAGCATTTTTAATAGGAGACAGATCTACAATGAGCAGTTCTTC. V is TRBV28 and J is TRBJ2-1; D perhaps matches TRBD1 (5 bases). V gave up 7 bases and J gave up 3 bases, with 19 bases separating them. CDR1 and CDR2 (germline): MDHEN, SYDVKM. CDR3 length: 16 residues.

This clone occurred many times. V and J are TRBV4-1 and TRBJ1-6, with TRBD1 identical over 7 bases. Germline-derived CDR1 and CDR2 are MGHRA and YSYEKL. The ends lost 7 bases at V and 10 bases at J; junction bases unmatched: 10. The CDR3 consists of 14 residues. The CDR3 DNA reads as TGCGCCAGCACCCTATCCCTACAGGGGTCACCCCTCCACTTT. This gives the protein CASTLSLQGSPLHF.

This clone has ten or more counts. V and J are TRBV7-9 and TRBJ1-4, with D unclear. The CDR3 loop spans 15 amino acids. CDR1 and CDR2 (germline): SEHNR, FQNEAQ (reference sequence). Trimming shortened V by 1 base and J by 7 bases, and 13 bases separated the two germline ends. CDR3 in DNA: TGTGCCAGCAGCTTAGGGTATCAAAAGGGTGAAAAACTGTTTTTT. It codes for CASSLGYQKGEKLFF.

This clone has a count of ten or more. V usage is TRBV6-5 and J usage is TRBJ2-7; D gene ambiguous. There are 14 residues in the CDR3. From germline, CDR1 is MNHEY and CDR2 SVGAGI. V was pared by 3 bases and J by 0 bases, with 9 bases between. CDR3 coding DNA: TGTGCCAGCAGTTATACTGATAGCTCCTACGAGCAGTACTTC. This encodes CASSYTDSSYEQYF.

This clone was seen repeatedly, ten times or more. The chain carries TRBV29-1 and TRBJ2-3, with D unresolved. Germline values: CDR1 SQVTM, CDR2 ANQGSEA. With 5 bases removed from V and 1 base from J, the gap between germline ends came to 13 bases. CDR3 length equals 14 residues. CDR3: CSVRLAVGTDTQYF. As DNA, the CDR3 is TGCAGCGTTCGGTTGGCGGTTGGCACAGATACGCAGTATTTT.

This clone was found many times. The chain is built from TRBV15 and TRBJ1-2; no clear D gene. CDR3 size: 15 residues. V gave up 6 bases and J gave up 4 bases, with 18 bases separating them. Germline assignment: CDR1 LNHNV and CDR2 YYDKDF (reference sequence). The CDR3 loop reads CATRPRVGEAYGYTF. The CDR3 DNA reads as TGTGCCACCAGACCGCGGGTGGGTGAGGCCTATGGCTACACCTTC.

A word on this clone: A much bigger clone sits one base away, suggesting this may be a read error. The CDR3 DNA is TGTGCCAGCAGCGCAGGGACAGTTCGGGGTGAGCAGTTATTC. Translating gives CASSAGTVRGEQLF. This chain links TRBV5-4 with TRBJ2-1, with TRBD1 identical over 7 bases. The CDR3 spans 14 residues. Germline CDR1 SGHNT, CDR2 YYREEE (reference sequence).

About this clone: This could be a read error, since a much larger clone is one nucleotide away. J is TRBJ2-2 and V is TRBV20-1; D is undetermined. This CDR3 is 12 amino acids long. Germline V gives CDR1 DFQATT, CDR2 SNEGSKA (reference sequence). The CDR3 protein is CSAPANTWELFF. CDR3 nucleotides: TGCAGTGCTCCCGCGAACACCTGGGAGCTGTTTTTT.

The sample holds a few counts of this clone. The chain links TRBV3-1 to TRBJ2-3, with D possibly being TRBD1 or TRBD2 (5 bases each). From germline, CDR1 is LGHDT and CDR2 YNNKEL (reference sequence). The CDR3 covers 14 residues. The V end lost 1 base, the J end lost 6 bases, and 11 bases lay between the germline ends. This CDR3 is CASSQAGATDTQYF. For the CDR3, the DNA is TGTGCCAGCAGCCAAGCCGGGGCGACTGATACGCAGTATTTT.

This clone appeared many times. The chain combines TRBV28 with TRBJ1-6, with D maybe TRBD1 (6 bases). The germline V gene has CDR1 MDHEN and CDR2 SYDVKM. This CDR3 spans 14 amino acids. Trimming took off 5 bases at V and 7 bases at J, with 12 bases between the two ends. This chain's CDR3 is CASSNRVGNSPLHF. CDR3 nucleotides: TGTGCCAGCAGTAACAGGGTCGGGAATTCACCCCTCCACTTT.

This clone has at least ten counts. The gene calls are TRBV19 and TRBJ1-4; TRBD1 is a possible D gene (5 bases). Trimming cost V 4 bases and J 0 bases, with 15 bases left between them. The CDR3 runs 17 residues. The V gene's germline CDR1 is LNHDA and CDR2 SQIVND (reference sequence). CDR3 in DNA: TGTGCCAGTAGTAGGGGCCGTAGGTCTGCAACTAATGAAAAACTGTTTTTT. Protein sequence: CASSRGRRSATNEKLFF.

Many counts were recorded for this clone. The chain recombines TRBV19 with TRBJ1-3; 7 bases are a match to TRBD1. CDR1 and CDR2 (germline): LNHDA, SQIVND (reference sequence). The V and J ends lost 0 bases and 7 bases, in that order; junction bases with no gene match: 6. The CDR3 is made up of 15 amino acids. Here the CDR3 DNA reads TGTGCCAGTAGTATAGAACAGGGGAATTGGAACACCATATATTTT. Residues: CASSIEQGNWNTIYF.

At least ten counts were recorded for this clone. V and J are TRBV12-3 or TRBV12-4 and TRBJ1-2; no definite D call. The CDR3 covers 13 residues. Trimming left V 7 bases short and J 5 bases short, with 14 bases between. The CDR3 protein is CASMRQPIYGYTF. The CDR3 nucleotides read TGTGCCAGCATGCGGCAGCCCATTTATGGCTACACCTTC.

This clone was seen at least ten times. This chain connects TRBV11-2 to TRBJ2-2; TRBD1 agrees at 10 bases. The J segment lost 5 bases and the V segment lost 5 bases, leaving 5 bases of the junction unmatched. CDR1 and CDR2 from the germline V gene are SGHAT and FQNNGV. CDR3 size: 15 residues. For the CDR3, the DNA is TGTGCCAGCAGCGAGAGGACAGGGGGTACCGGGGAGCTGTTTTTT. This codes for CASSERTGGTGELFF.

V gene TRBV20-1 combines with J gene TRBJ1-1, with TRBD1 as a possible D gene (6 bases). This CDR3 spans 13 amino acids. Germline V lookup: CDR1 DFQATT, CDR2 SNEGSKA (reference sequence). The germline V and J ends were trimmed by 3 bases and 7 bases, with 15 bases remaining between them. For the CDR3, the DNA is TGCAGTGCTAGCCATCAGACAGGTATTGAAGCTTTCTTT. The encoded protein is CSASHQTGIEAFF.

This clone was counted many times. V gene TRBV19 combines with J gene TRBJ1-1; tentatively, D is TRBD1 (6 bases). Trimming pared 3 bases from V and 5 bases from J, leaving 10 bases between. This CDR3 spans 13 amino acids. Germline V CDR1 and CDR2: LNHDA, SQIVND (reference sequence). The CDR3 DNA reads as TGTGCCAGTAGTATTAACAGGGTAACTGAAGCTTTCTTT. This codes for CASSINRVTEAFF.

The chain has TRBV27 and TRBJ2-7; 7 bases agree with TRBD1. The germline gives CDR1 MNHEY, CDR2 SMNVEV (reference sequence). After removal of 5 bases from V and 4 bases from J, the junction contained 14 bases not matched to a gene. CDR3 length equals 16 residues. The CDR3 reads CASSPHGTESLYEQYF. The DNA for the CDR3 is TGTGCCAGCAGTCCCCACGGGACAGAAAGTTTATACGAGCAGTACTTC.

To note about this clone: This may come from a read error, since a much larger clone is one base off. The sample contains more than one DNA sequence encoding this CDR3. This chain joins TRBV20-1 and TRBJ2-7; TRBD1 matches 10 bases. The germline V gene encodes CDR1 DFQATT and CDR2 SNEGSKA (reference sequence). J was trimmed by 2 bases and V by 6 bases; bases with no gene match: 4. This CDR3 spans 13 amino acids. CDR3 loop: CSASGTGAYEQYF. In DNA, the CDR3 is TGCAGTGCCTCCGGGACAGGGGCCTACGAGCAGTACTTC.

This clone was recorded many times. In DNA form, the CDR3 reads TGCAGTGCTACCCAAGGGACAGAAGGCTACGAGCAGTACTTC. Translating it yields CSATQGTEGYEQYF. This chain links TRBV20-1 with TRBJ2-7, with 7 bases matching TRBD1. The J segment lost 3 bases and the V segment lost 4 bases, leaving 9 bases of the junction unmatched. This CDR3 has 14 residues. Germline lookup yields CDR1 DFQATT and CDR2 SNEGSKA (reference sequence).

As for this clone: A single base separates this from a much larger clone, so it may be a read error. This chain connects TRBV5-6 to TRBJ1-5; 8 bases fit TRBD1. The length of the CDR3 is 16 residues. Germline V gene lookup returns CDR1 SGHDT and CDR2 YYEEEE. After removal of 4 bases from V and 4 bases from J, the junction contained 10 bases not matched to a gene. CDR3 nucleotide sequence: TGTGCCAGCAGCCATATAGCAGGGGGCTCTAATCAGCCCCAGCATTTT. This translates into CASSHIAGGSNQPQHF.

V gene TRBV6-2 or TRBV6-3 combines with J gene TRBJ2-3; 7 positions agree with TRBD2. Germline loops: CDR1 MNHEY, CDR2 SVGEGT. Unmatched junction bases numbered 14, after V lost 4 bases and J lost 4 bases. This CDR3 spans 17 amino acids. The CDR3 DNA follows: TGTGCCAGCAGTTCGCGGCGACTAGCACTTCGCGCAGATACGCAGTATTTT. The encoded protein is CASSSRRLALRADTQYF.

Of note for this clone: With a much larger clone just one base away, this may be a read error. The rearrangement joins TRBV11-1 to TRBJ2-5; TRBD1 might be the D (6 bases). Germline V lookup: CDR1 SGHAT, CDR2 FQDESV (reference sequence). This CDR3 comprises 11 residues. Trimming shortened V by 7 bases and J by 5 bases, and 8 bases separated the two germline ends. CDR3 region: CASTRGETQYF. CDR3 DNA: TGTGCCAGCACGAGGGGGGAGACCCAGTACTTC.

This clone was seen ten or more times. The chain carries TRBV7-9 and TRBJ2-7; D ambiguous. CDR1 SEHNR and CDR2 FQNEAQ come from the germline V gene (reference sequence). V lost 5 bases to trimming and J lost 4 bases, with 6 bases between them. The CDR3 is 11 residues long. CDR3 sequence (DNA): TGTGCCAGCAGCACGAAATACGAGCAGTACTTC. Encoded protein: CASSTKYEQYF.

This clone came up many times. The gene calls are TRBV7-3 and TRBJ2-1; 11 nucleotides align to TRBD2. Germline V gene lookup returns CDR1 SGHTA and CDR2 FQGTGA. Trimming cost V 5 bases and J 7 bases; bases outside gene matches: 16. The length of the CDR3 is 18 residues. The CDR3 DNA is TGTGCCAGCAGCGAAGGGTTAGCGGGGGGGCTCTCAACTAATGAGCAGTTCTTC. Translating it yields CASSEGLAGGLSTNEQFF.

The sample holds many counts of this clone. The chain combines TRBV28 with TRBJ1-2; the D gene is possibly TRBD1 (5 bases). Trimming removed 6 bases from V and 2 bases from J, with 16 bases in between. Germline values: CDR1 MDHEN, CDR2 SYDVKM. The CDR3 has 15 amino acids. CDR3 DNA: TGTGCCAGCAGCGCCCTCCGGGGCCTGAACTATGGCTACACCTTC. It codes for CASSALRGLNYGYTF.

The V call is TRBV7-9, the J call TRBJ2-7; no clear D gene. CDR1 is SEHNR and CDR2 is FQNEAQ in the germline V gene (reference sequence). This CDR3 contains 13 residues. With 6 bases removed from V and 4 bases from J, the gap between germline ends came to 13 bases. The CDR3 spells CASRGGTVYEQYF. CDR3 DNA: TGTGCCAGCAGGGGTGGTACAGTTTACGAGCAGTACTTC.

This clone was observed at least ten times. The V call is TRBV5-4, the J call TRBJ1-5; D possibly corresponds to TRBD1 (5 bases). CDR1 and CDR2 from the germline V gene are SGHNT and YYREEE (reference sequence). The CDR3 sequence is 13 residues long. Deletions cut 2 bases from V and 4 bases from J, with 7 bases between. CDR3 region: CASSFGGNQPQHF. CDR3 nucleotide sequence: TGTGCCAGCAGCTTTGGGGGTAATCAGCCCCAGCATTTT.